A selection of T cell receptor beta chains follows, all from one sample in a study of early T cells in non-severe SARS-CoV-2 infection. TCRdb redid the calling of the 5' RACE reads with MiXCR, one entry per CDR3 protein. The sample includes tens of thousands of distinct CDR3 sequences, approximately 11% seen only once; the top ten take roughly a sixth. The starting material was whole blood, obtained at baseline. These receptors were collected from an adult who was a healthcare worker with PCR-confirmed SARS-CoV-2 infection or an uninfected control (not recorded which). Both conserved end residues are part of each CDR3. Fields, in order: J gene, D gene, clone size, V gene, CDR3 DNA, CDR3 protein. The D gene is left open where the match is weak. A row's size may be missing; if present it is once, few, many or a size class.

TRBJ2-1,TRBD2,many,TRBV7-3,TGTGCCAGCAGCTTAAGGCTAGCGGAGCACAATGAGCAGTTCTTC,CASSLRLAEHNEQFF
TRBJ2-2,TRBD2,NA,TRBV20-1,TGCAGTGTCCCCAGAGGGGGGGGACCTGGGACTAGCGGGAGTGGTCCCGGGGAGCTGTTTTTT,CSVPRGGGPGTSGSGPGELFF
TRBJ2-1,NA,many,TRBV7-2,TGTGCCAGCAGCTTAAAGAATGAGCAGTTCTTC,CASSLKNEQFF
TRBJ1-5,TRBD1,few,TRBV12-3/TRBV12-4,TGTGCCAGCAGTGTAACCCCGGGACAGGGTTATCAGCCCCAGCATTTT,CASSVTPGQGYQPQHF
TRBJ2-7,TRBD2,NA,TRBV29-1,TGCAGCGTGAAGACTAGCGTTGCTATCTACGAGCAGTACTTC,CSVKTSVAIYEQYF
TRBJ2-7,NA,NA,TRBV20-1,TGCAGTGCTATTATTGGAGTAGACGAGCAGTACTTC,CSAIIGVDEQYF
TRBJ1-3,NA,NA,TRBV9,TGTGCCAGCAGCGTAGGTTGGCTATCGGGAAACACCATATATTTT,CASSVGWLSGNTIYF
TRBJ1-1,NA,many,TRBV28,TGTGCCAGCAGATTGAACACTGAAGCTTTCTTT,CASRLNTEAFF
TRBJ2-3,NA,few,TRBV20-1,TGCAGTGCTGGACGTCGGGTGTGGGGCACAGATACGCAGTATTTT,CSAGRRVWGTDTQYF
TRBJ2-5,NA,many,TRBV29-1,TGCAGCGTTCGGGGTCCCGAAGAGACCCAGTACTTC,CSVRGPEETQYF
TRBJ2-7,NA,NA,TRBV28,TGTGCCACATCAGGTTCGGATAGCGAGCAGTACTTC,CATSGSDSEQYF
TRBJ2-3,NA,few,TRBV28,TGTGCCAGCTTCCGACCTACCTTCACAGATACGCAGTATTTT,CASFRPTFTDTQYF
TRBJ2-3,NA,many,TRBV11-2,TGTGCCAGCAGCCAAATCTGGGCGGGCACAGATACGCAGTATTTT,CASSQIWAGTDTQYF
TRBJ2-1,NA,few,TRBV29-1,TGCAGCGTTGGGGGTTATGAGCAGTTCTTC,CSVGGYEQFF
TRBJ2-3,NA,few,TRBV29-1,TGCAGCGTCGCCCGGGCCAGTTTGAAAGATACGCAGTATTTT,CSVARASLKDTQYF
TRBJ1-5,TRBD1,NA,TRBV19,TGTGCCAGTAGACCACAGGGGTTCCATCAGCCCCAGCATTTT,CASRPQGFHQPQHF
TRBJ2-7,TRBD2,NA,TRBV12-3/TRBV12-4,TGTGCCAGCAGTCTGCTAGCGGGACCCTCCTACGAGCAGTACTTC,CASSLLAGPSYEQYF
TRBJ2-3,TRBD2,many,TRBV28,TGTGCCAGCAGATTAGCGGGCCAAGCTAATACGCAGTATTTT,CASRLAGQANTQYF
TRBJ1-2,NA,NA,TRBV20-1,TGCAGTGCTAGCCGGGGAGGGGATGGCTACACCTTC,CSASRGGDGYTF
TRBJ1-5,NA,many,TRBV4-3,TGCGCCAGCAGCCAAGAGAGGGGCCGGCGGATGCCCCAGCATTTT,CASSQERGRRMPQHF
TRBJ2-1,TRBD1,NA,TRBV4-1,TGCGCCAGCAAGGGACAGACCTACAATGAGCAGTTCTTC,CASKGQTYNEQFF
TRBJ2-3,NA,many,TRBV7-2,TGTGCCAGCAGCGTTTACAGGGCCGGTGATACGCAGTATTTT,CASSVYRAGDTQYF
TRBJ2-7,TRBD2,many,TRBV6-2/TRBV6-3,TGTGCCAGTGGACGGAGGACTAGCGGGAGGTTATACGAGCAGTACTTC,CASGRRTSGRLYEQYF
TRBJ2-1,NA,NA,TRBV4-3,TGCGCCAGCAGCCAAGATAGTAGCTCCTACAATGAGCAGTTCTTC,CASSQDSSSYNEQFF
TRBJ2-1,NA,few,TRBV5-4,TGTGCCAGCAGCTTGGTATCCAACAATGAGCAGTTCTTC,CASSLVSNNEQFF
TRBJ2-3,NA,NA,TRBV5-1,TGCGCCAGCAGCTTGATCCCCCCCACAGATACGCAGTATTTT,CASSLIPPTDTQYF
TRBJ2-2,TRBD1,NA,TRBV25-1,TGTGCCAGCAGCCGGGACAGCTACATCGGGGAGCTGTTTTTC,CASSRDSYIGELFF
TRBJ2-7,TRBD1,many,TRBV6-2/TRBV6-3,TGTGCCAGCAGTAGGTCGGGACAGAAATACGAGCAGTACTTC,CASSRSGQKYEQYF
TRBJ2-6,NA,few,TRBV28,TGTGCCAGCAGTTTTGGGCTCTCTGGGGCCAACGTCCTGACTTTC,CASSFGLSGANVLTF
TRBJ2-2,TRBD2,many,TRBV28,TGTGCCAGCAGTTTGACTAGCGGCTCACCGAGTGAGCTGTTTTTT,CASSLTSGSPSELFF
TRBJ2-3,NA,few,TRBV20-1,TGCAGTGCGCCAAATACAGGAAGTACGCAGTATTTT,CSAPNTGSTQYF
TRBJ1-6,TRBD1,many,TRBV28,TGTGCCAGCAGTCGACAGGGGTCGAGTTCACCCCTCCACTTT,CASSRQGSSSPLHF
TRBJ2-5,NA,NA,TRBV7-9,TGTGCCAGCAGCCCAAAGGGGGAGACCCAGTACTTC,CASSPKGETQYF
TRBJ1-2,NA,many,TRBV30,TGTGCCTGGACCCAGGAGGGGGGCCGGTATGGCTACACCTTC,CAWTQEGGRYGYTF
TRBJ2-7,TRBD1,many,TRBV6-6,TGTGCCAGCATCTTCGGCAGGGGGACATACGAGCAGTACTTC,CASIFGRGTYEQYF
TRBJ1-4,TRBD1,many,TRBV7-2,TGTGCCAGCAGCACCCGACAGGGGGATAATGAAAAACTGTTTTTT,CASSTRQGDNEKLFF
TRBJ2-1,TRBD1,many,TRBV18,TGTGCCAGCTCACCACCGGGACAGGGGTCGGTGCCCTACAATGAGCAGTTCTTC,CASSPPGQGSVPYNEQFF
TRBJ2-4,NA,NA,TRBV6-6,TGTGCCAGCAGTTACCAGGGGTTAGCCAAAAACATTCAGTACTTC,CASSYQGLAKNIQYF
TRBJ2-3,NA,many,TRBV28,TGTGCCAGCAGTTCCCAAGCGGGCCTGACAGATACGCAGTATTTT,CASSSQAGLTDTQYF
TRBJ2-5,TRBD1,many,TRBV5-6,TGTGCCAGCAGCTATGGACAGGGGGCAGTTACCCAGTACTTC,CASSYGQGAVTQYF
TRBJ2-7,NA,NA,TRBV6-1,TGTGCCAGCAGAGAGGAGGTCCACGAGCAGTACTTC,CASREEVHEQYF
TRBJ1-4,TRBD1,many,TRBV4-3,TGCGCCAGCAGCCAAACAGGGGGCGCAACTAATGAAAAACTGTTTTTT,CASSQTGGATNEKLFF
TRBJ2-2,TRBD1,NA,TRBV2,TGTGCCACCAATCGGGCAGGGGGAGACACCGGGGAGCTGTTTTTT,CATNRAGGDTGELFF
TRBJ2-2,NA,many,TRBV5-5,TGTGCCAGCAGCTTGGTGGCGGAACCGAACACCGGGGAGCTGTTTTTT,CASSLVAEPNTGELFF
TRBJ1-6,NA,many,TRBV11-1,TGTGCCAGCAGCTTCGCAGGAAATAATTCACCCCTCCACTTT,CASSFAGNNSPLHF
TRBJ1-1,TRBD1,many,TRBV6-6,TGTGCCAGCAGTTACATGACAGGGCCCGAAGAGTTCACTGAAGCTTTCTTT,CASSYMTGPEEFTEAFF
TRBJ1-2,NA,NA,TRBV28,TGTGCCAGCAGTAGGTCCCGGGAAGGCTACACCTTC,CASSRSREGYTF